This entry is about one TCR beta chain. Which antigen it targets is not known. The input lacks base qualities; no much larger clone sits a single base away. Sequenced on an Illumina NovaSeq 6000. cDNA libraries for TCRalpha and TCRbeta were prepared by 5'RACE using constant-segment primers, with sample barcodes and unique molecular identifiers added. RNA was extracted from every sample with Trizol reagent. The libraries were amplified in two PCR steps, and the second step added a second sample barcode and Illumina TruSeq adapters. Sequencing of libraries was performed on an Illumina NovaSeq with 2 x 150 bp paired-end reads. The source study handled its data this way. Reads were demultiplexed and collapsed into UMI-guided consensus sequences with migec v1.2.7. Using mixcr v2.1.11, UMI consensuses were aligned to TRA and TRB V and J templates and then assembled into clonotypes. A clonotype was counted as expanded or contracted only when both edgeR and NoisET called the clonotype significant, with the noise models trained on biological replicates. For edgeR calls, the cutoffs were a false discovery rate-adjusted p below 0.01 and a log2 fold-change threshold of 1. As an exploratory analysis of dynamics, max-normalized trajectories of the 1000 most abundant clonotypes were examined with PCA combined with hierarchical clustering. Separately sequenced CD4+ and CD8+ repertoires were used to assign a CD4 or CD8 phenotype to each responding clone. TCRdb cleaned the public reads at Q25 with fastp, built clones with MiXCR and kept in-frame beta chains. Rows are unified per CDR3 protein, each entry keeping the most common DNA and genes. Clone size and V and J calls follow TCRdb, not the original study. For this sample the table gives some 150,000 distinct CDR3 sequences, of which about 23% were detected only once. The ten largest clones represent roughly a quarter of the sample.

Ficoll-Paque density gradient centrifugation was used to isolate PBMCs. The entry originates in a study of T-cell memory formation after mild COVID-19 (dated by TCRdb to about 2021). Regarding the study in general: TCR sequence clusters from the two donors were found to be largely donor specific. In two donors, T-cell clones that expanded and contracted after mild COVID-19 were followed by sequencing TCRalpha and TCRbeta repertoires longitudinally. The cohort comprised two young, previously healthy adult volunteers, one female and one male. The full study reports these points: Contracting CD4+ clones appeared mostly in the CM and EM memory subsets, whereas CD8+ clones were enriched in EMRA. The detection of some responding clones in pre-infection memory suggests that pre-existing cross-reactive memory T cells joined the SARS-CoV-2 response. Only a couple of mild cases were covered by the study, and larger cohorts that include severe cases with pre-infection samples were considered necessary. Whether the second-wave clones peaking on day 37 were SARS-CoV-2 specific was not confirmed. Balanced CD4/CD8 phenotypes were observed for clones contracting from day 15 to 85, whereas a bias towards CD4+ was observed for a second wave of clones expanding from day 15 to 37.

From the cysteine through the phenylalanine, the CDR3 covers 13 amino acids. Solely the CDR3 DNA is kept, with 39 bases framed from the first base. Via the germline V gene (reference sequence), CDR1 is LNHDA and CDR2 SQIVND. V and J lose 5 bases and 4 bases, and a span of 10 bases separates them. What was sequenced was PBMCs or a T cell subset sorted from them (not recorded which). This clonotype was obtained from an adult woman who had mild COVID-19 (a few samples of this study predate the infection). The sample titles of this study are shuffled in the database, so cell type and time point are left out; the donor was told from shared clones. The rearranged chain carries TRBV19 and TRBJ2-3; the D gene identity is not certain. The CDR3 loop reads CASSVGLADTQYF. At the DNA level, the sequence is TGTGCCAGTAGTGTGGGTCTGGCAGATACGCAGTATTTT.